This T cell receptor beta chain was observed in a study of CXCR3-negative and CXCR3-positive naive CD8 T cells. Study results and caveats: CXCR3-positive naive cells had more hydrophobic TRB CDR3s than CXCR3-negative naive cells. Similarly elevated diversity marked both naive subsets, with memory CD8+ cells showing far lower diversity.

Germline CDR1 is SEHNR and CDR2 is FQNEAQ (reference sequence). This CDR3 is built from 13 residues. Regarding this clonotype: Its target is not known.

UMI labels and 5' RACE were used to prepare the TRB cDNA libraries. From its re-call of the 5' RACE reads, TCRdb lists each CDR3 protein once, without DNA. The listing contains 130,000 to 150,000 distinct CDR3 sequences. This chain links TRBV7-9 with TRBJ2-2; the TCRdb D gene call, TRBD1, has no DNA to confirm it. The origin of this receptor is a human donor in good health. Some clones in this sample may be carry-over from other donors' samples. The specimen was naive CXCR3+ CD8+ T cells from blood. Documented subset: CD45RO-CCR7+CD27+CD95- naive CD8+ T cells expressing CXCR3 (TNR3+). CDR3 sequence reads: CASRVGGAGELFF.